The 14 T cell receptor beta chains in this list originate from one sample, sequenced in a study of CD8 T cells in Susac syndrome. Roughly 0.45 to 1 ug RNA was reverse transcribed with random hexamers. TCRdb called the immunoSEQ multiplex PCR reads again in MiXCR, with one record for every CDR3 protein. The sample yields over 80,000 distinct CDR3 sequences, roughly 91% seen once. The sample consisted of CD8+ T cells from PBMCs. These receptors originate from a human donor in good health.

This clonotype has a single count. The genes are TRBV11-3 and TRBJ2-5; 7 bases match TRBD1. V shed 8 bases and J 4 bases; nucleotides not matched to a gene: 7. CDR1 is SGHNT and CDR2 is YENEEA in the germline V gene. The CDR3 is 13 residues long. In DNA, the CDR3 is TGTGCCAGCTCAGGGGGAGAGGGAGAGACCCAGTACTTC. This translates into CASSGGEGETQYF.

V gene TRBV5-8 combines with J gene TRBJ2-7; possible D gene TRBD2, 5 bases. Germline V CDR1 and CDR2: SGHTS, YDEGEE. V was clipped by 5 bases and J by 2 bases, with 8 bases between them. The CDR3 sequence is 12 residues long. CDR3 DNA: TGTGCCAGCAGGGAGGAGACCTACGAGCAGTACTTC. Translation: CASREETYEQYF.

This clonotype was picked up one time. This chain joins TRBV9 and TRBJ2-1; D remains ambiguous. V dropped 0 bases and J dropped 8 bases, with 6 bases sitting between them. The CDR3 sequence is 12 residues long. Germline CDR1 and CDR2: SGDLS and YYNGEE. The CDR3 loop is CASSVVYDEQFF. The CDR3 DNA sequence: TGTGCCAGCAGCGTAGTATACGATGAGCAGTTCTTC.

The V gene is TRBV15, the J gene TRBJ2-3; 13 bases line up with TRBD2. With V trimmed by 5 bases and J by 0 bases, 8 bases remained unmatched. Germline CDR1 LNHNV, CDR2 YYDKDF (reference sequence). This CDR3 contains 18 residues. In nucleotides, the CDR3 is TGTGCCACCAGCCCGGGGACTAGCGGGGAAATGAGCACAGATACGCAGTATTTT. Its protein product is CATSPGTSGEMSTDTQYF.

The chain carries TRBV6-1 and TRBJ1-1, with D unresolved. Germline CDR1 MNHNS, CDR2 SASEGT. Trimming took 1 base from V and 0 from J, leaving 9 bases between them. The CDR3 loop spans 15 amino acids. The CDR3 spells CASSEVVDLNTEAFF. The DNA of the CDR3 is TGTGCCAGCAGTGAAGTGGTAGATCTGAACACTGAAGCTTTCTTT.

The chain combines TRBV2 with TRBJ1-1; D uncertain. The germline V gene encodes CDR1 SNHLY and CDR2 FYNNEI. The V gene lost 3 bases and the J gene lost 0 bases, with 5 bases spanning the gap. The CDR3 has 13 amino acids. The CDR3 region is CASSEGLNTEAFF. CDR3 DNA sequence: TGTGCCAGCAGTGAGGGCCTGAACACTGAAGCTTTCTTT. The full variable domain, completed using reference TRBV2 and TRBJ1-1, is EPEVTQTPSHQVTQMGQEVILRCVPISNHLYFYWYRQILGQKVEFLVSFYNNEISEKSEIFDDQFSVERPDGSNFTLKIRSTKLEDSAMYFCASSEGLNTEAFFGQGTRLTVV.

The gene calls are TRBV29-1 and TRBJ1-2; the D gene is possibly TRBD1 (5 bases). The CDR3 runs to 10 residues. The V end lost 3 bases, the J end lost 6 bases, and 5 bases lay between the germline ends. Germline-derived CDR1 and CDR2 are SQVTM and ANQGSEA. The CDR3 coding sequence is TGCAGCGTTGAGGACAATGGCTACACCTTC. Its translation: CSVEDNGYTF.

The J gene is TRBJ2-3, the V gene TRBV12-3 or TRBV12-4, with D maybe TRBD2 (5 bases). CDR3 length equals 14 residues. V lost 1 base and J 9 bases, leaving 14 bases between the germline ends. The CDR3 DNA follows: TGTGCCAGCAGTTTAGGGGGAACTTGGGAGACGCAGTATTTT. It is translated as CASSLGGTWETQYF.

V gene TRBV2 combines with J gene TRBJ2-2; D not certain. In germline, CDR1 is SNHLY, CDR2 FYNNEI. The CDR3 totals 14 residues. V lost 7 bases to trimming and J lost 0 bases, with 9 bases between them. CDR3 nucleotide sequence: TGTGCCAGCATAACAGATTCGAACACCGGGGAGCTGTTTTTT. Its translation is CASITDSNTGELFF.

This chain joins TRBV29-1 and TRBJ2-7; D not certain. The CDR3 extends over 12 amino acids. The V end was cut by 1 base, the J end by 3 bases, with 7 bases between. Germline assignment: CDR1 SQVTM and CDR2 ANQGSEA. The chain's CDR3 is CSVEVNDYEQYF. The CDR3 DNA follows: TGCAGCGTTGAAGTGAACGACTACGAGCAGTACTTC.

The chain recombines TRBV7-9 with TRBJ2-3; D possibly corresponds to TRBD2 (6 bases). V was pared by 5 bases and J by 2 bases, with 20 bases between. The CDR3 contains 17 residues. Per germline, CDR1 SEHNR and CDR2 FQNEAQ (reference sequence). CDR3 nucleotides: TGTGCCAGCAGCACCACCGAACCGGGACTCAACACAGATACGCAGTATTTT. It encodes CASSTTEPGLNTDTQYF.

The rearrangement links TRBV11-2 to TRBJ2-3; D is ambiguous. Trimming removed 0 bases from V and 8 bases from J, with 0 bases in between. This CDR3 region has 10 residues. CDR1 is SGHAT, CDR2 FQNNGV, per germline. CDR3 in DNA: TGTGCCAGCAGCTTAGATACGCAGTATTTT. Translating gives CASSLDTQYF.

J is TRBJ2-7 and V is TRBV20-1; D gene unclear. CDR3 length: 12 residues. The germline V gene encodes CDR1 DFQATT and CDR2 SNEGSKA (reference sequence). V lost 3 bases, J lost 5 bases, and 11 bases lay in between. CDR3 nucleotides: TGCAGTGCTAGGGCGGCACGCCACGAGCAGTACTTC. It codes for CSARAARHEQYF.

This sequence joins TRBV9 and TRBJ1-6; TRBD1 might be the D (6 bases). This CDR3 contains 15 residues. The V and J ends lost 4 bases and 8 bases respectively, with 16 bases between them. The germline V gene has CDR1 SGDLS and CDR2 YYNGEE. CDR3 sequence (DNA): TGTGCCAGCAGCCCCCGGCCAGGGGAAGATTCACCCCTCCACTTT. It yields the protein CASSPRPGEDSPLHF.